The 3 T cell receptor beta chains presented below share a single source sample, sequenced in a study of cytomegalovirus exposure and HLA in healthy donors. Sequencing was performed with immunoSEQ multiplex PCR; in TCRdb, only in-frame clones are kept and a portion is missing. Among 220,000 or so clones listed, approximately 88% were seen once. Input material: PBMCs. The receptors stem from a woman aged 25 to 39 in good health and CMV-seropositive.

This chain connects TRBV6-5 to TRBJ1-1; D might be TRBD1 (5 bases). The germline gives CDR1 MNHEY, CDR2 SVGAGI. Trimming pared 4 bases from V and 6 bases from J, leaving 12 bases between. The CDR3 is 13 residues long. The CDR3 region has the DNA TGTGCCAGCAGTTTCCAGGGAGTCGCTGAAGCTTTCTTT. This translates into CASSFQGVAEAFF.

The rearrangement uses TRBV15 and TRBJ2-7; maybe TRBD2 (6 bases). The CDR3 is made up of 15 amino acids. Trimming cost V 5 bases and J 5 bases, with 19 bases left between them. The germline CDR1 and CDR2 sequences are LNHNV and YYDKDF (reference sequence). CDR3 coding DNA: TGTGCCACCAGCGGTTGGACTACTCGGCGGGACGAGCAGTACTTC. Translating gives CATSGWTTRRDEQYF.

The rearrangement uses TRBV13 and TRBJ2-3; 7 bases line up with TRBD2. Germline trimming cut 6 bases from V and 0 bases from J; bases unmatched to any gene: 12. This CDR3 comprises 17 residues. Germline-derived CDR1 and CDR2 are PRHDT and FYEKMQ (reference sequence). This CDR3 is CASSGDGGSRSTDTQYF. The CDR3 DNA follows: TGTGCCAGCAGTGGTGACGGCGGGAGTAGGAGCACAGATACGCAGTATTTT.